A single T cell receptor (beta chain) is shown here with its context. This entry comes from a study of cytotoxic CD8 clonotypes in ibrutinib-treated CLL. Study context: When averaged across all of the samples, the counts came to some 250,000 productive templates and 90,000 to 95,000 productive rearrangements.

The protocol was immunoSEQ multiplex PCR, while the TCRdb copy is restricted to in-frame clones and leaves out a portion. The sample lists 50,000 to 60,000 clones; around four fifths were seen once. The CDR3 has 16 amino acids. The sequence was collected from a human donor with chronic lymphocytic leukemia. The chain joins TRBV21-1 to TRBJ2-5; the DNA was not used to check the table's D call, TRBD2. TRBV21-1 counts as a pseudogene. The source material was PBMCs, sampled after 24 months of ibrutinib treatment. The CDR3 coding sequence is TGTGCCAGCACCCCGCCCAGCGGGAGGGCCAAAGAGACCCAGTACTTC. Amino acids: CASTPPSGRAKETQYF.